The source of this T cell receptor beta chain is a study of long-term antiretroviral therapy in people with HIV. Study outcomes and limitations: An increase in diversity followed ART, yet levels stayed below transplant donor controls.

Donors each had at least one pre-ART PBMC sample and at least two post-ART ones. Every specimen held between roughly 0.85-11 million cryopreserved PBMC. These were thawed and washed before DNA extraction. This CDR3 is built from 20 residues. Germline loops: CDR1 LGHNA, CDR2 YSLEER. The trim removed 0 bases at V and 1 base at J, leaving 13 bases unmatched. With survey level as its setting, the immunoSEQ assay was v3.0. The table came from immunoSEQ multiplex PCR; TCRdb's copy has only in-frame clones and leaves some out. The sample lists 26,000 or so clones, more than 75% occurring once. With regard to this clone: As yet, its antigen is unknown.

The chain employs TRBV4-3 and TRBJ1-5, with 9 bases identical to TRBD1. The sample was unsorted PBMCs, taken 0.5 years after starting antiretroviral therapy. This sequence was found in a woman aged 18-29 years with HIV. The CDR3 sequence is CASSQDWDRVSFKSNQPQHF. DNA of the CDR3: TGCGCCAGCAGCCAAGATTGGGACAGGGTGTCGTTCAAGAGCAATCAGCCCCAGCATTTT.